This T cell receptor (beta chain) was sequenced during a study of blood T cells in healthy people across ages. As concerns this clonotype: A read error may explain this, as a much larger clone is one base away.

The CDR3 covers 16 residues. Germline-derived CDR1 and CDR2 are DFQATT and SNEGSKA (reference sequence). The V and J ends lost 2 bases and 7 bases, in that order; junction bases with no gene match: 13. The authors ran a second PCR of about 7 to 11 cycles using a sample-barcoded 5' primer and a J-beta primer mix. Every individual sample yielded 2.5 million or more paired-end reads (each containing CDR3). Each CDR3 protein is one row after TCRdb ran MiXCR on the 5' RACE reads. The sample lists approximately 810,000 distinct CDR3 sequences, 25% to 30% occurring once. This clonotype was sampled from a woman older than 75 in good health. Source material: blood. The rearrangement joins TRBV20-1 to TRBJ2-7, with 11 bases that match TRBD2. As DNA, the CDR3 is TGCAGTGCTAGATCTAGCGGGGGGTTACTCTACAATGAGCAGTACTTC. This encodes CSARSSGGLLYNEQYF.